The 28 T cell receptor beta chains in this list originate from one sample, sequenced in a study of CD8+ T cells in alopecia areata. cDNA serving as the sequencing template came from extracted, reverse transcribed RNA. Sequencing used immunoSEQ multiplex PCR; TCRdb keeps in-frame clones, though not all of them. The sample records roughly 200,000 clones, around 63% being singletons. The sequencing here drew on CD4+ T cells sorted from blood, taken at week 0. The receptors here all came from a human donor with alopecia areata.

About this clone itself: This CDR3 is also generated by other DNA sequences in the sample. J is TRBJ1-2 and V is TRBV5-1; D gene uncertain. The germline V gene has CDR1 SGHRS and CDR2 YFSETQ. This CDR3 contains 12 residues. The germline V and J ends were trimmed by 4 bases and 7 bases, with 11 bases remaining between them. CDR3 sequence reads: CASSLEGSGYTF. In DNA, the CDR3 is TGCGCCAGCAGCCTGGAAGGATCTGGCTACACCTTC.

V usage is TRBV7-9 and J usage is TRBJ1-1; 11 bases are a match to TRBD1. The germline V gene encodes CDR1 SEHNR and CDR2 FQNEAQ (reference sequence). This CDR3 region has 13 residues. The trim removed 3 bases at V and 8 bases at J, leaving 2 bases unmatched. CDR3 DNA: TGTGCCAGCAGCTTGGGGACAGGGGGAGAAGCTTTCTTT. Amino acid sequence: CASSLGTGGEAFF. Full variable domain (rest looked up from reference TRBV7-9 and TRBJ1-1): DTGVSQNPRHKITKRGQNVTFRCDPISEHNRLYWYRQTLGQGPEFLTYFQNEAQLEKSRLLSDRFSAERPKGSFSTLEIQRTEQGDSAMYLCASSLGTGGEAFFGQGTRLTVV.

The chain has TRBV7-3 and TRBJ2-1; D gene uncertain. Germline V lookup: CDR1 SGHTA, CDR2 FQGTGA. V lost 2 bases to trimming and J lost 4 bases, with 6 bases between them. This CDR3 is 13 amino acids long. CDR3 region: CASSLYGYNEQFF. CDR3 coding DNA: TGTGCCAGCAGCTTATACGGGTACAATGAGCAGTTCTTC.

CDR3 in amino acids: CASSLARTPTGELFF. CDR3 bases: TGTGCCAGCAGCTTAGCGCGGACTCCGACCGGGGAGCTGTTTTTT. This chain joins TRBV7-6 and TRBJ2-2, with TRBD2 as a possible D gene (5 bases). This CDR3 has 15 amino acids. Germline V gene lookup returns CDR1 SGHVS and CDR2 FNYEAQ. V lost 0 bases, J lost 5 bases, and 10 bases lay in between.

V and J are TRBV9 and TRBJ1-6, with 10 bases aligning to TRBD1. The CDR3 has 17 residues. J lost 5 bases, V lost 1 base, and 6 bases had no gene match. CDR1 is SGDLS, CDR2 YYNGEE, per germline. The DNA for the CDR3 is TGTGCCAGCAGCGTATCCGGAGGGACAGGGGATAATTCACCCCTCCACTTT. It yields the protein CASSVSGGTGDNSPLHF.

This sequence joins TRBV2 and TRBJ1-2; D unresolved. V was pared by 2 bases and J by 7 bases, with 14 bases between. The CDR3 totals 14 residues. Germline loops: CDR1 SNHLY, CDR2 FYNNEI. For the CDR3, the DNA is TGTGCCAGCAGTGAACAAGGGAGGGTTGGTGGCTACACCTTC. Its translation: CASSEQGRVGGYTF. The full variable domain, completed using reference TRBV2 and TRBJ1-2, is EPEVTQTPSHQVTQMGQEVILRCVPISNHLYFYWYRQILGQKVEFLVSFYNNEISEKSEIFDDQFSVERPDGSNFTLKIRSTKLEDSAMYFCASSEQGRVGGYTFGSGTRLTVV.

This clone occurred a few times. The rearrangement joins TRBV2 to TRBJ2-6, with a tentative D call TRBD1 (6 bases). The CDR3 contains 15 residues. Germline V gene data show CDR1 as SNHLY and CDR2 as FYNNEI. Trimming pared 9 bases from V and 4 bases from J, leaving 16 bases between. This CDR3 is CASSLRGEGANVLTF. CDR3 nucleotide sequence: TGTGCCAGTAGCCTCAGGGGAGAGGGGGCCAACGTCCTGACTTTC.

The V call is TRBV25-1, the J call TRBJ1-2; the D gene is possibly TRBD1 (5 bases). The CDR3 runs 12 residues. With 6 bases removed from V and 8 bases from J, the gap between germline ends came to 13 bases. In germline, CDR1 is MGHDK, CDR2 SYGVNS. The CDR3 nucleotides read TGTGCCAGCAGGATTGGGACCCACGGCTACACCTTC. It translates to CASRIGTHGYTF.

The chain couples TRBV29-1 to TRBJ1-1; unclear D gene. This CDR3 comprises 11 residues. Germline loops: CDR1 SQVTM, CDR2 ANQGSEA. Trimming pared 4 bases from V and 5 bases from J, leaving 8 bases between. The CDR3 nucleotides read TGCAGCGTTGTTGGGGAGACTGAAGCTTTCTTT. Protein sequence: CSVVGETEAFF.

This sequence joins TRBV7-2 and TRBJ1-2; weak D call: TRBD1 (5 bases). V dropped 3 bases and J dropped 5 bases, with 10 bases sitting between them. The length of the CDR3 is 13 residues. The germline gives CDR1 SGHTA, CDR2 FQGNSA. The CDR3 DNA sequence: TGTGCCAGCAGCTTGGGACGCTGGTATGGCTACACCTTC. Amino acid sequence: CASSLGRWYGYTF. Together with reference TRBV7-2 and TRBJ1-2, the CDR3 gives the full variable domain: GAGVSQSPSNKVTEKGKDVELRCDPISGHTALYWYRQSLGQGLEFLIYFQGNSAPDKSGLPSDRFSAERTGGSVSTLTIQRTQQEDSAVYLCASSLGRWYGYTFGSGTRLTVV.

CDR3 nucleotide sequence: TGTGCCAGCAGTGCCTCGGGAGTTGCAGAGACCCAGTACTTC. Its protein product is CASSASGVAETQYF. The chain joins TRBV27 to TRBJ2-5; tentative D call: TRBD2 (6 bases). The germline V and J ends were trimmed by 5 bases and 4 bases, with 14 bases remaining between them. The CDR3 contains 14 residues. CDR1 and CDR2 (germline): MNHEY, SMNVEV (reference sequence).

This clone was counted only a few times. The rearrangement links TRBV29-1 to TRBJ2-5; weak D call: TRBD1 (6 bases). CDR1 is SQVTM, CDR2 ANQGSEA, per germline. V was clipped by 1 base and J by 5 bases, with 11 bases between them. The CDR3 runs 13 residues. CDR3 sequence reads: CSVEALRGETQYF. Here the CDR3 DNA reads TGCAGCGTTGAAGCTCTCAGGGGTGAGACCCAGTACTTC.

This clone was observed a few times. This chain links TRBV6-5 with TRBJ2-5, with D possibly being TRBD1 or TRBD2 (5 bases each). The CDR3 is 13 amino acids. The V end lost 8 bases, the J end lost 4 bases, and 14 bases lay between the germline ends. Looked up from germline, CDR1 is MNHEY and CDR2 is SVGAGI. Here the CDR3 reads CASRGHPGETQYF. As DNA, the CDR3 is TGTGCCAGCCGGGGCCATCCGGGAGAGACCCAGTACTTC.

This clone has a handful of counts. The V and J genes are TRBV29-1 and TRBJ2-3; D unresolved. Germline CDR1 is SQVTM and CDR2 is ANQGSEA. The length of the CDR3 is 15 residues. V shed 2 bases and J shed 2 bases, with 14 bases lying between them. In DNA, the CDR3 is TGCAGCGTTGAACAGTCACCTACCCCCACAGATACGCAGTATTTT. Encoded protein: CSVEQSPTPTDTQYF.

In nucleotides, the CDR3 is TGTGCCTGGAGTGTAGGAGTAGCGGGGGGCGGGGATACGCAGTATTTT. Translation: CAWSVGVAGGGDTQYF. The chain combines TRBV30 with TRBJ2-3, with 10 nucleotides matching TRBD2. Germline-derived CDR1 and CDR2 are GTSNPN and SVGIG (reference sequence). This CDR3 contains 16 residues. Trimming at V came to 0 bases and at J to 6 bases, leaving 9 bases not matched to a gene.

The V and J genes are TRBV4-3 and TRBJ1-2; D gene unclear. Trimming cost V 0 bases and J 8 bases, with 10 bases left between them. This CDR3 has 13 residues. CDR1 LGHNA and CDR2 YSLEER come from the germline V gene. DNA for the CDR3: TGCGCCAGCAGCCAAGAGAGGACGGTGGGCTACACCTTC. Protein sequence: CASSQERTVGYTF.

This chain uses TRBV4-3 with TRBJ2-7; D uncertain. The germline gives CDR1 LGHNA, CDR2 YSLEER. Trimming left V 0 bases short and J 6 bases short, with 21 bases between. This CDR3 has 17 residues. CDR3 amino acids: CASSQDHSAVVLGEQYF. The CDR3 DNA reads TGCGCCAGCAGCCAAGATCACAGCGCAGTAGTGTTGGGCGAGCAGTACTTC.

CDR3 loop: CAWRRGLWETQYF. CDR3 nucleotides: TGTGCCTGGAGGAGGGGGCTCTGGGAGACCCAGTACTTC. The J gene is TRBJ2-5, the V gene TRBV30; 7 nucleotides match TRBD1. The CDR3 covers 13 residues. With 3 bases clipped from V and 5 bases from J, the junction kept 6 bases outside the gene matches. Germline CDR1 reads GTSNPN; CDR2 reads SVGIG (reference sequence).

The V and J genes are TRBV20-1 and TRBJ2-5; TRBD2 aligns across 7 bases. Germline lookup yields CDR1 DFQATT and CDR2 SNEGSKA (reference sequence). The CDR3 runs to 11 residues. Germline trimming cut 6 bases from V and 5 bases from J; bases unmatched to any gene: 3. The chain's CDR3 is CSATSSETQYF. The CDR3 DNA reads TGCAGTGCGACTAGCTCGGAGACCCAGTACTTC.

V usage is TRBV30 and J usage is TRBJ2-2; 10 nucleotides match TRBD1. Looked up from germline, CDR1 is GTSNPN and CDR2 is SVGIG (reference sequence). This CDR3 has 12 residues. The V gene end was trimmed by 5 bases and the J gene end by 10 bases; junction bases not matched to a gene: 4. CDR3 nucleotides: TGTGCCTGGGGACAGGGGGGGAAGGAGCTGTTTTTT. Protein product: CAWGQGGKELFF.

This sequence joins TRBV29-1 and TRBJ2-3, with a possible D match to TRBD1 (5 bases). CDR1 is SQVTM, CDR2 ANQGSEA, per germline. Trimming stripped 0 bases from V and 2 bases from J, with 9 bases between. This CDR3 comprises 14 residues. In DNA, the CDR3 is TGCAGCGTTGAAGATCAGGGATACACAGATACGCAGTATTTT. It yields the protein CSVEDQGYTDTQYF.

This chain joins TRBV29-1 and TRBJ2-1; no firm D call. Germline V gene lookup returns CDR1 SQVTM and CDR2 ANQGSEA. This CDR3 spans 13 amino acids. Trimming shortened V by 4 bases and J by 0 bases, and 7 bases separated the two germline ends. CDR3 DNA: TGCAGCGTTGGGAGTAGCTCCTACAATGAGCAGTTCTTC. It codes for CSVGSSSYNEQFF.

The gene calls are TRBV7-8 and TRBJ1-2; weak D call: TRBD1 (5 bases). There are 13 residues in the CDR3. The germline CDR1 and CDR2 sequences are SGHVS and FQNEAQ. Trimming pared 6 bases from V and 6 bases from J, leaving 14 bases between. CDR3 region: CASSERAGHGYTF. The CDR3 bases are TGTGCCAGCAGTGAGCGTGCAGGGCATGGCTACACCTTC.

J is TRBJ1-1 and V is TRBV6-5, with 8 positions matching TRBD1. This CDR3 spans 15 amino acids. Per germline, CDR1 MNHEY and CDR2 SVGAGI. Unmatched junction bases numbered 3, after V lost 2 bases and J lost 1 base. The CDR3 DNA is TGTGCCAGCAGTTACAGACAGGGGTCGAACACTGAAGCTTTCTTT. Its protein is CASSYRQGSNTEAFF.

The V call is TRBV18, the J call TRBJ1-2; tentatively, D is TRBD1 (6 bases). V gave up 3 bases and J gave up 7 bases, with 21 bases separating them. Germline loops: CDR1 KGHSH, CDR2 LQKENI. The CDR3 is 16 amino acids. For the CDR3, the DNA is TGTGCCAGCTCACCGAATTCCGGGACCACAGGGCTTGGCTACACCTTC. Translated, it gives CASSPNSGTTGLGYTF.

The CDR3 DNA is TGCAGCGCTACTCCTAGCGCTAGCTCCTACAATGAGCAGTTCTTC. This gives the protein CSATPSASSYNEQFF. V gene TRBV29-1 combines with J gene TRBJ2-1; D perhaps matches TRBD2 (6 bases). The germline V and J ends were trimmed by 7 bases and 0 bases, with 16 bases remaining between them. The germline gives CDR1 SQVTM, CDR2 ANQGSEA. The CDR3 runs 15 residues.

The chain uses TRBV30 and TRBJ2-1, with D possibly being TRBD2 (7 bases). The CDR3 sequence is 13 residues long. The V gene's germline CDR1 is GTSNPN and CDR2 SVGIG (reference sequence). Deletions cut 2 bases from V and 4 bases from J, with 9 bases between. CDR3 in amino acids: CAWSKGGYNEQFF. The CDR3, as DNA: TGTGCCTGGAGTAAGGGGGGGTACAATGAGCAGTTCTTC.

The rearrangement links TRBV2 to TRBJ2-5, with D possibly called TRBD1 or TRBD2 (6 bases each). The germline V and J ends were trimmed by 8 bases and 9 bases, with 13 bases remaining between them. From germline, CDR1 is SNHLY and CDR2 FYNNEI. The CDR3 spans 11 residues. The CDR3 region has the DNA TGTGCCAGCCGCTTGGAGGGGGCCCAGTACTTC. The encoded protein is CASRLEGAQYF.